The sequence of this T cell receptor beta chain was determined in a study of shared clonotypes between healthy human individuals. Concerning this clone: It differs at one base from a far larger clone, so likely a read error. Distinct nucleotide sequences in the sample also encode this CDR3.

Sequencing was performed with immunoSEQ multiplex PCR; in TCRdb, only in-frame clones are kept and a portion is missing. The sample yields some 530,000 clones, about 85% seen once. The origin of this receptor is a woman between 35 and 50 years old in good health. Some clones in this sample may be carry-over from other donors' samples. Material: PBMCs.

Here the CDR3 reads CASSPLGAGVYGYTF. Written as DNA, the CDR3 is TGCGCCAGCAGTCCGTTGGGCGCAGGGGTTTATGGCTACACCTTC. V and J are TRBV5-1 and TRBJ1-2; maybe TRBD1 (6 bases). V was pared by 5 bases and J by 5 bases, with 19 bases between. The germline V gene encodes CDR1 SGHRS and CDR2 YFSETQ. CDR3 length: 15 amino acids.